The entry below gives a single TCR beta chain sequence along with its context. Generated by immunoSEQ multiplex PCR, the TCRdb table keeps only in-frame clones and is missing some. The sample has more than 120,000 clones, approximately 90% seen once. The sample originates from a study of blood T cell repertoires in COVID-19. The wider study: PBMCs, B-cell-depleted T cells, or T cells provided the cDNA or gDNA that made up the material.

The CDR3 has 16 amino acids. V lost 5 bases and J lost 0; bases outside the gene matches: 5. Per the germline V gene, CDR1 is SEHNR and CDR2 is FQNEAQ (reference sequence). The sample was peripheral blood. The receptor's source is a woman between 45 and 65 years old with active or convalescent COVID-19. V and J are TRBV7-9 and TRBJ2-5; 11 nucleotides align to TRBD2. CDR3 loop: CASSPSSGGYQETQYF. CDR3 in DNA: TGTGCCAGCAGCCCGTCTAGCGGGGGGTACCAAGAGACCCAGTACTTC.